The rows below give T cell receptor beta chains drawn from one sample of a study of blood T cell repertoires in COVID-19. The protocol was immunoSEQ multiplex PCR, while the TCRdb copy is restricted to in-frame clones and leaves out a portion. The repertoire holds approximately 160,000 clones, about 92% seen once, with 2% in the top ten. The source material was peripheral blood. The receptors originated from an older woman with COVID-19, enrolled during active disease. CDR3s include the opening cysteine and the closing phenylalanine or tryptophan. A D gene is named only where the DNA matches it firmly. For some rows the clone size is stated as once, few or many, or as a class when expanded; others skip it.

V gene: TRBV9
J gene: TRBJ2-3
clone size: once
D gene: TRBD2
CDR3 DNA: TGTGCCAGCAGCCCTAGCGGGGGGCTCACAGATACGCAGTATTTT
CDR3 protein: CASSPSGGLTDTQYF

V gene: TRBV2
J gene: TRBJ2-7
clone size: -
D gene: TRBD1
CDR3 DNA: TGTGCCAGCATCCCCCCGGGACAGGGGATCTACGAGCAGTACTTC
CDR3 protein: CASIPPGQGIYEQYF

V gene: TRBV19
J gene: TRBJ1-5
clone size: -
D gene: -
CDR3 DNA: TGTGCCAGTAGTATAGCCGTAGATCAGCCCCAGCATTTT
CDR3 protein: CASSIAVDQPQHF

V gene: TRBV5-5
J gene: TRBJ1-2
clone size: -
D gene: -
CDR3 DNA: TGTGCCAGCAGCGGTCTGTCCGGGGGCTATGGCTACACCTTC
CDR3 protein: CASSGLSGGYGYTF

V gene: TRBV9
J gene: TRBJ2-3
clone size: -
D gene: TRBD2
CDR3 DNA: TGTGCCAGCAGCCCCCGCGGGGGGGAAGATACGCAGTATTTT
CDR3 protein: CASSPRGGEDTQYF

V gene: TRBV7-2
J gene: TRBJ2-3
clone size: once
D gene: -
CDR3 DNA: TGTGCCAGCAGCTTTTTGGGCCGACCTCCCTCAACAAGCACAGATACGCAGTATTTT
CDR3 protein: CASSFLGRPPSTSTDTQYF

V gene: TRBV27
J gene: TRBJ1-6
clone size: -
D gene: TRBD1
CDR3 DNA: TGTGCCAGCAGTTCTCTGCGGACAGGAGGCCCCTATAATTCACCCCTCCACTTT
CDR3 protein: CASSSLRTGGPYNSPLHF

V gene: TRBV4-1
J gene: TRBJ2-1
clone size: -
D gene: TRBD2
CDR3 DNA: TGCGCCAGCAGCCAAGATCCGGGGGGAATGGAGCAGTTCTTC
CDR3 protein: CASSQDPGGMEQFF

V gene: TRBV7-9
J gene: TRBJ1-4
clone size: -
D gene: -
CDR3 DNA: TGTGCCAGCAGCTTAGGCGGGAATGAAAAACTGTTTTTT
CDR3 protein: CASSLGGNEKLFF

V gene: TRBV7-9
J gene: TRBJ2-7
clone size: -
D gene: TRBD1
CDR3 DNA: TGTGCCAGCAGCCCGACCGGGACAGGGGACCTCGAGCAGTACTTC
CDR3 protein: CASSPTGTGDLEQYF

V gene: TRBV5-4
J gene: TRBJ2-5
clone size: -
D gene: -
CDR3 DNA: TGTGCCAGCAGCTTTCCGGGACACCTCCAAGAGACCCAGTACTTC
CDR3 protein: CASSFPGHLQETQYF

V gene: TRBV5-1
J gene: TRBJ2-7
clone size: -
D gene: -
CDR3 DNA: TGCGCCAGCAGCTTAGGACAGAACCCTTCCTACGAGCAGTACTTC
CDR3 protein: CASSLGQNPSYEQYF

V gene: TRBV7-2
J gene: TRBJ1-5
clone size: -
D gene: TRBD1
CDR3 DNA: TGTGCCAGCAGCATCCGACAGGGGAGCAATCAGCCCCAGCATTTT
CDR3 protein: CASSIRQGSNQPQHF

V gene: TRBV21-1
J gene: TRBJ1-1
clone size: -
D gene: -
CDR3 DNA: TGTGCCAGCCGAGAGGAGCCTCCGGCCAATATGAACACTGAAGCTTTCTTT
CDR3 protein: CASREEPPANMNTEAFF

V gene: TRBV5-1
J gene: TRBJ1-2
clone size: -
D gene: -
CDR3 DNA: TGCGCCAGCAGCCTCCTGGGGGGGGACTCCCCCTGTACCTTC
CDR3 protein: CASSLLGGDSPCTF

V gene: TRBV19
J gene: TRBJ1-2
clone size: once
D gene: TRBD1
CDR3 DNA: TGTGCCAGTAGTGCGGGACAGGGGGCGTCCGGCTACACCTTC
CDR3 protein: CASSAGQGASGYTF

V gene: TRBV7-9
J gene: TRBJ1-3
clone size: -
D gene: -
CDR3 DNA: TGTGCCCCTCAGAGGAGCTCTGGAAACACCATATATTTT
CDR3 protein: CAPQRSSGNTIYF

V gene: TRBV19
J gene: TRBJ1-2
clone size: -
D gene: TRBD1
CDR3 DNA: TGTGCCAGTAGAACGGACAGGAACTATGGCTACACCTTC
CDR3 protein: CASRTDRNYGYTF

V gene: TRBV7-6
J gene: TRBJ2-7
clone size: -
D gene: -
CDR3 DNA: TGTGCCAGCAGCTTAGCGCCAGCCTACGAGCAGTACTTC
CDR3 protein: CASSLAPAYEQYF

V gene: TRBV7-8
J gene: TRBJ2-4
clone size: -
D gene: TRBD2
CDR3 DNA: TGTGCCAGCAGACCCGGGGGGGGGACTATCCCATCTTTAGCCAAAAACATTCAGTACTTC
CDR3 protein: CASRPGGGTIPSLAKNIQYF

V gene: TRBV6-4
J gene: TRBJ2-2
clone size: once
D gene: -
CDR3 DNA: TGTGCCAGCAGTGACTCGGGGGCGTGGACCGGGGAGCTGTTTTTT
CDR3 protein: CASSDSGAWTGELFF

V gene: TRBV9
J gene: TRBJ1-2
clone size: -
D gene: TRBD1
CDR3 DNA: TGTGCCAGCAGCCGAACAACCTCGGACAGGGGGCACTATGGCTACACCTTC
CDR3 protein: CASSRTTSDRGHYGYTF

V gene: TRBV3-1/TRBV3-2
J gene: TRBJ1-1
clone size: -
D gene: -
CDR3 DNA: TGTGCCAGCAGCCAAGGCCGGTCTCAAGCTTTCTTT
CDR3 protein: CASSQGRSQAFF

V gene: TRBV7-9
J gene: TRBJ1-1
clone size: -
D gene: -
CDR3 DNA: TGTGCCAGCAGCCCCGGGTCAGTTAACCCTGAAGCTTTCTTT
CDR3 protein: CASSPGSVNPEAFF

V gene: TRBV24-1
J gene: TRBJ2-2
clone size: -
D gene: -
CDR3 DNA: TGTGCCACGGGGGCGGGTAACACCGGGGAGCTGTTTTTT
CDR3 protein: CATGAGNTGELFF

V gene: TRBV5-4
J gene: TRBJ2-2
clone size: -
D gene: TRBD1
CDR3 DNA: TGTGCCAGCAGCCCGCCGGGACAGGGGAACACCGGGGAGCTGTTTTTT
CDR3 protein: CASSPPGQGNTGELFF

V gene: TRBV30
J gene: TRBJ1-3
clone size: -
D gene: -
CDR3 DNA: TGTGCCTGGAGAGACAGGAGAGGTCCTGGAAACACCATATATTTT
CDR3 protein: CAWRDRRGPGNTIYF

V gene: TRBV19
J gene: TRBJ1-1
clone size: once
D gene: TRBD1
CDR3 DNA: TGTGCCAGTAGTTCCTTTAGACAGGGACGGACTGAAGCTTTCTTT
CDR3 protein: CASSSFRQGRTEAFF

V gene: TRBV6-5
J gene: TRBJ2-7
clone size: -
D gene: TRBD1
CDR3 DNA: TGTGCCAGCAGACGGACAGGGTCCTACGAGCAGTACTTC
CDR3 protein: CASRRTGSYEQYF

V gene: TRBV27
J gene: TRBJ2-7
clone size: -
D gene: TRBD1
CDR3 DNA: TGTGCCAGCAGTCCAATAGCGGGGACAGGGGGCGGGCAGTACTTC
CDR3 protein: CASSPIAGTGGGQYF

V gene: TRBV5-5
J gene: TRBJ1-2
clone size: -
D gene: TRBD1
CDR3 DNA: TGTGCCAGCAGCTTGGCCTTTCGGGACAGGGGGCGAGGTAACTATGGCTACACCTTC
CDR3 protein: CASSLAFRDRGRGNYGYTF

V gene: TRBV5-6
J gene: TRBJ2-1
clone size: -
D gene: -
CDR3 DNA: TGTGCCAGCAGCTTGACTAGTTCCAATGAGCAGTTCTTC
CDR3 protein: CASSLTSSNEQFF

V gene: TRBV14
J gene: TRBJ2-7
clone size: -
D gene: -
CDR3 DNA: TGTGCCAGCAGCCAAGATTGGGGCAGCTACGAGCAGTACTTC
CDR3 protein: CASSQDWGSYEQYF

V gene: TRBV19
J gene: TRBJ1-2
clone size: -
D gene: TRBD1
CDR3 DNA: TGTGCCAGTAGTATCCGGGACAGCTCCCCGTATACGTACACCTTC
CDR3 protein: CASSIRDSSPYTYTF

V gene: TRBV3-1/TRBV3-2
J gene: TRBJ1-4
clone size: -
D gene: -
CDR3 DNA: TGTGCCAGCAGCCAAATGGCCCCTGAAAAACTGTTTTTT
CDR3 protein: CASSQMAPEKLFF

V gene: TRBV24-1
J gene: TRBJ1-5
clone size: -
D gene: -
CDR3 DNA: TGTGCCACCAGTGACTCGAGGCTGTGTCAGGGTAGGATCGGAAGCAATCAGCCCCAGCATTTT
CDR3 protein: CATSDSRLCQGRIGSNQPQHF

V gene: TRBV11-2
J gene: TRBJ1-4
clone size: -
D gene: -
CDR3 DNA: TGTGCCAGCAGCTTAGAGATGGGGGCGAATGAAAAACTGTTTTTT
CDR3 protein: CASSLEMGANEKLFF

V gene: TRBV2
J gene: TRBJ1-2
clone size: once
D gene: TRBD1
CDR3 DNA: TGTGCCAGCAGTGAAGCGCGACAGGGCTATGGCTACACCTTC
CDR3 protein: CASSEARQGYGYTF

V gene: TRBV6-1
J gene: TRBJ2-1
clone size: once
D gene: TRBD2
CDR3 DNA: TGTGCCAGCAGTGAATTGTGGCTAGCGGGGGGGAGCTCCTACAATGAGCAGTTCTTC
CDR3 protein: CASSELWLAGGSSYNEQFF

V gene: TRBV30
J gene: TRBJ1-2
clone size: -
D gene: -
CDR3 DNA: TGTGCCTGGAGCCCCAACGGGTATGGCTACACCTTC
CDR3 protein: CAWSPNGYGYTF

V gene: TRBV5-1
J gene: TRBJ2-1
clone size: -
D gene: TRBD1
CDR3 DNA: TGCGCCAGCAGGGATGTCCCGGGACAGGGGCCAGAGCAGTTCTTC
CDR3 protein: CASRDVPGQGPEQFF

V gene: TRBV14
J gene: TRBJ1-2
clone size: -
D gene: -
CDR3 DNA: TGTGCCAGCAGCCCTCCAGGGCTCGGCGGCTACACCTTC
CDR3 protein: CASSPPGLGGYTF

V gene: TRBV5-4
J gene: TRBJ1-1
clone size: -
D gene: TRBD1
CDR3 DNA: TGTGCCAGCAGCCAGACAGGGGGCACTGAAGCTTTCTTT
CDR3 protein: CASSQTGGTEAFF

V gene: TRBV6-5
J gene: TRBJ1-5
clone size: -
D gene: TRBD1
CDR3 DNA: TGTGCCAGCAGGAGACAGGGCGGGCAGCCCCAGCATTTT
CDR3 protein: CASRRQGGQPQHF

V gene: TRBV5-1
J gene: TRBJ1-5
clone size: -
D gene: -
CDR3 DNA: TGCGCCAGCAGCTTGGACCCAGGGAGGGGGCAGCCCCAGCATTTT
CDR3 protein: CASSLDPGRGQPQHF

V gene: TRBV19
J gene: TRBJ1-6
clone size: -
D gene: -
CDR3 DNA: TGTGCCAGTAGTATAGGGGCCGATTCACCCCTCCACTTT
CDR3 protein: CASSIGADSPLHF

V gene: TRBV4-3
J gene: TRBJ1-3
clone size: -
D gene: -
CDR3 DNA: TGCGCCAGCAGCCAAGAGAGTTTCCGAACAGGGCGGTATGGAAACACCATATATTTT
CDR3 protein: CASSQESFRTGRYGNTIYF

V gene: TRBV11-2
J gene: TRBJ2-7
clone size: -
D gene: TRBD2
CDR3 DNA: TGTGCCAGCAGCTTGGGACTAGCGGGCGAGCAGTACTTC
CDR3 protein: CASSLGLAGEQYF

V gene: TRBV19
J gene: TRBJ1-2
clone size: -
D gene: -
CDR3 DNA: TGTGCCATCGCGACAGAGAACTATGGCTACACCTTC
CDR3 protein: CAIATENYGYTF

V gene: TRBV6-2/TRBV6-3
J gene: TRBJ1-5
clone size: -
D gene: -
CDR3 DNA: TGTGCCAGCAGTAACCGACAGGCCCTTGAGCCCCAGCATTTT
CDR3 protein: CASSNRQALEPQHF

V gene: TRBV2
J gene: TRBJ1-3
clone size: -
D gene: -
CDR3 DNA: TGTGCCAGCAGTGACGCCGGGGGGGCTCGAAACACCATATATTTT
CDR3 protein: CASSDAGGARNTIYF

V gene: TRBV7-3
J gene: TRBJ2-3
clone size: -
D gene: -
CDR3 DNA: TGTGCCAGCAGCTCCTCTGCTAAATCCACAGATACGCAGTATTTT
CDR3 protein: CASSSSAKSTDTQYF

V gene: TRBV18
J gene: TRBJ2-5
clone size: once
D gene: TRBD1
CDR3 DNA: TGTGCCAGCTCACCCAGGGACTGGACAGGGCTTGGTCCAAAAGAGACCCAGTACTTC
CDR3 protein: CASSPRDWTGLGPKETQYF

V gene: TRBV5-4
J gene: TRBJ2-1
clone size: -
D gene: TRBD1
CDR3 DNA: TGTGCCAGCAGCGTAGACAGGGTCTCCTACAATGAGCAGTTCTTC
CDR3 protein: CASSVDRVSYNEQFF

V gene: TRBV7-2
J gene: TRBJ2-1
clone size: -
D gene: TRBD1
CDR3 DNA: TGTGCCAGCAGCCCCGGACAGGGCAATGAGCAGTTCTTC
CDR3 protein: CASSPGQGNEQFF